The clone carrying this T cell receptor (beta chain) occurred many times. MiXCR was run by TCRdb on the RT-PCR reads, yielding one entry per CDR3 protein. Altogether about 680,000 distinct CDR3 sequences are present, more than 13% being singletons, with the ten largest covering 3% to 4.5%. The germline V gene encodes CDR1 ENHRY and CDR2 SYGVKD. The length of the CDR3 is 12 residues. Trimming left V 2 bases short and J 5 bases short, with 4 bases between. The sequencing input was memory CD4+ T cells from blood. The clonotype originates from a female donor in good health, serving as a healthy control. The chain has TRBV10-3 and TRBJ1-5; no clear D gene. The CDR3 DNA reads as TGTGCCATCAGTGAGGACGATCAGCCCCAGCATTTT. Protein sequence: CAISEDDQPQHF.